The present TCR beta chain was sequenced within a study of cytomegalovirus exposure and HLA in healthy donors. Findings of the study overall: High sensitivity and specificity were reportedly achieved when the classifier diagnosed cytomegalovirus status. Using a false discovery rate of 0.05, a later analysis showed that fewer than 20,000 TCR beta sequences were associated with HLA alleles.

Germline V gene sequence: CDR1 SGHDT, CDR2 YYEEEE. V dropped 0 bases and J dropped 3 bases, with 3 bases sitting between them. The CDR3 extends over 12 amino acids. Of note for this clone: Its antigen remains unidentified.

The PCR was carried out with 60 Vbeta primers and 13 Jbeta primers. Clones were sequenced by immunoSEQ multiplex PCR, and TCRdb holds only the in-frame ones, with some missing. Of approximately 120,000 clones listed, 65% to 85% were seen once; the top ten hold 3.5% to 4.5%. The sequence came from a man aged 18 to 29 in good health and CMV-seropositive. This chain uses TRBV5-6 with TRBJ1-1; D is uncertain. What was sequenced was PBMCs. The CDR3 nucleotides read TGTGCCAGCAGCTTGGCTTACACTGAAGCTTTCTTT. It encodes CASSLAYTEAFF.